The 8 T cell receptor beta chains listed next were all sequenced from one sample in a study of blood T cell repertoires in COVID-19. TCRdb's copy holds only in-frame clones and misses some; the assay was immunoSEQ multiplex PCR. The sample lists around 100,000 clones, about nine tenths seen once, with more than 5% in the top ten. The sample was peripheral blood. These receptors all come from a man between 65 and 80 years old with acute or convalescent COVID-19.

The chain combines TRBV6-5 with TRBJ1-2, with D tentatively TRBD1 (5 bases). Germline values: CDR1 MNHEY, CDR2 SVGAGI. Trimming removed 7 bases from V and 8 bases from J, with 17 bases in between. The CDR3 is 13 residues long. CDR3 region: CASTARALEGYTF. CDR3 nucleotides: TGTGCCAGCACTGCCAGGGCCCTCGAAGGCTACACCTTC.

This clone was seen a single time. This chain links TRBV5-1 with TRBJ2-3; 10 nucleotides line up with TRBD1. V trimming: 4 bases; J trimming: 4 bases; junction bases outside the gene matches: 6. This CDR3 has 15 amino acids. Germline assignment: CDR1 SGHRS and CDR2 YFSETQ. The CDR3 here is CASSTTGTGADTQYF. The CDR3 bases are TGCGCCAGCAGCACCACCGGGACAGGGGCAGATACGCAGTATTTT.

The rearrangement uses TRBV3-1 (or the pseudogene TRBV3-2) and TRBJ1-2; tentative D call: TRBD1 (5 bases). This CDR3 region has 14 residues. Germline loops: CDR1 LGHDT, CDR2 YNNKEL (reference sequence). V gave up 2 bases and J gave up 4 bases, with 11 bases separating them. The CDR3 sequence: CASSQTGGSYGYTF. DNA for the CDR3: TGTGCCAGCAGCCAAACGGGGGGGTCCTATGGCTACACCTTC.

The table lists this clone with a count of one. This chain joins TRBV18 and TRBJ1-4; tentatively, D is TRBD1 (5 bases). V gave up 3 bases and J gave up 7 bases, with 18 bases separating them. The CDR3 is made up of 16 amino acids. Germline-derived CDR1 and CDR2 are KGHSH and LQKENI. CDR3 bases: TGTGCCAGCTCACCCGATGTAGTCAGGGCGACTGAAAAACTGTTTTTT. It specifies CASSPDVVRATEKLFF. Looking up the rest from reference TRBV18 and TRBJ1-4 gives the full variable domain: NAGVMQNPRHLVRRRGQEARLRCSPMKGHSHVYWYRQLPEEGLKFMVYLQKENIIDESGMPKERFSAEFPKEGPSILRIQQVVRGDSAAYFCASSPDVVRATEKLFFGSGTQLSVL.

This clone was recorded a few times. The rearrangement joins TRBV5-1 to TRBJ1-1, with 7 bases matching TRBD1. Per germline, CDR1 SGHRS and CDR2 YFSETQ. This CDR3 comprises 12 residues. V trimming: 2 bases; J trimming: 8 bases; junction bases outside the gene matches: 3. The CDR3, as DNA: TGCGCCAGCAGCTTCACAGGGGCAGAAGCTTTCTTT. Its protein is CASSFTGAEAFF.

V gene TRBV7-8 combines with J gene TRBJ2-1; a weak D match, TRBD1 (6 bases). This CDR3 has 16 residues. Trimming stripped 4 bases from V and 6 bases from J, with 19 bases between. CDR1 and CDR2 (germline): SGHVS, FQNEAQ. As DNA, the CDR3 is TGTGCCAGCAGCTCTTCCGGAACAGGGCTGGGCAATGAGCAGTTCTTC. This translates into CASSSSGTGLGNEQFF.

The gene calls are TRBV27 and TRBJ1-5; the match to TRBD1 covers 7 bases. Trimming removed 6 bases from V and 1 base from J; junction bases left unmatched: 6. Germline-derived CDR1 and CDR2 are MNHEY and SMNVEV (reference sequence). This CDR3 has 15 amino acids. This CDR3 reads CASRVTGTSNQPQHF. The CDR3 DNA sequence: TGTGCCAGCAGGGTGACAGGGACAAGCAATCAGCCCCAGCATTTT.

The chain couples TRBV10-3 to TRBJ2-2; maybe TRBD2 (6 bases). Germline CDR1 and CDR2: ENHRY and SYGVKD. Trimming removed 3 bases from V and 5 bases from J, with 19 bases in between. The CDR3 length is 17 residues. The CDR3 DNA follows: TGTGCCATCAGTGATCGTCCGGGAGAGCCAACAACCGGGGAGCTGTTTTTT. Its translation is CAISDRPGEPTTGELFF.